Listed here are 10 T cell receptor beta chains from one sample, sequenced in a study of blood T cell repertoires in COVID-19. Repertoires were generated with immunoSEQ multiplex PCR, while TCRdb's copy carries only in-frame clones and drops some. The sample holds just over 95,000 clones, roughly 82% seen once. The sequencing sample was made of peripheral blood. The receptors were gathered from a man older than 75 with acute or convalescent COVID-19.

As concerns this clone: This CDR3 is also generated by other DNA sequences in the sample. The chain carries TRBV2 and TRBJ2-1; the match to TRBD2 covers 8 bases. Per the germline V gene, CDR1 is SNHLY and CDR2 is FYNNEI. CDR3 length equals 15 residues. The V segment lost 6 bases and the J segment 0 bases; nucleotides outside the gene matches: 4. CDR3 loop: CASRLTSVSYNEQFF. The CDR3 bases are TGTGCCAGCAGGTTGACTAGCGTCTCCTACAATGAGCAGTTCTTC.

The chain recombines TRBV12-3 or TRBV12-4 with TRBJ2-2, with TRBD2 matching 9 bases. The CDR3 is made up of 13 amino acids. V lost 6 bases to trimming and J lost 4 bases; unmatched junction nucleotides: 0. The CDR3 loop reads CASRGLATGELFF. CDR3 in DNA: TGTGCCAGCAGGGGACTAGCCACCGGGGAGCTGTTTTTT.

V and J are TRBV13 and TRBJ2-6; TRBD2 is a possible D gene (6 bases). The CDR3 is made up of 19 amino acids. Germline V lookup: CDR1 PRHDT, CDR2 FYEKMQ (reference sequence). With 3 bases removed from V and 0 bases from J, the gap between germline ends came to 18 bases. The CDR3 nucleotides read TGTGCCAGCAGCTTGGAGGGTTCTTACCAGAGCTCTGGGGCCAACGTCCTGACTTTC. This translates into CASSLEGSYQSSGANVLTF.

This chain joins TRBV6-4 and TRBJ1-4; TRBD1 matches at 10 bases. The CDR3 is made up of 13 amino acids. V lost 6 bases and J lost 7; bases outside the gene matches: 2. From germline, CDR1 is MRHNA and CDR2 SNTAGT. Here the CDR3 DNA reads TGTGCCAGCAGCCGGGACAGGGGTGAAAAACTGTTTTTT. Amino acid sequence: CASSRDRGEKLFF.

In this sample, this clone turned up once. Mismatch with germline at one junction end may stem from a read error. The J gene is TRBJ2-1, the V gene TRBV7-7, with 7 bases identical to TRBD2. Per germline, CDR1 SSHAT and CDR2 FNYEAQ (reference sequence). This CDR3 spans 17 amino acids. The CDR3 DNA sequence: TGTGCTAGCAGCCCATGGGGGGGAGGGAGCTCCTACAATGAGCAGTTCTTC. This sequence encodes CASSPWGGGSSYNEQFF.

The chain combines TRBV28 with TRBJ2-7, with 10 bases matching TRBD1. The CDR3 has 15 residues. CDR1 MDHEN and CDR2 SYDVKM come from the germline V gene. J was trimmed by 6 bases and V by 7 bases; bases with no gene match: 12. CDR3 nucleotides: TGTGCCAGCACCCCCTCGACAGGGGGCGTCCCCGAGCAGTACTTC. This translates into CASTPSTGGVPEQYF. The full variable domain, rest sourced from reference TRBV28 and TRBJ2-7, is DVKVTQSSRYLVKRTGEKVFLECVQDMDHENMFWYRQDPGLGLRLIYFSYDVKMKEKGDIPEGYSVSREKKERFSLILESASTNQTSMYLCASTPSTGGVPEQYFGPGTRLTVT.

The rearrangement uses TRBV18 and TRBJ1-5; TRBD1 matches 8 bases. Germline V gene lookup returns CDR1 KGHSH and CDR2 LQKENI. This CDR3 has 16 residues. Germline trimming cut 3 bases from V and 0 bases from J; bases unmatched to any gene: 4. The CDR3 loop is CASSPGTGRSNQPQHF. CDR3 nucleotide sequence: TGTGCCAGCTCACCGGGGACAGGCCGTAGCAATCAGCCCCAGCATTTT.

This chain connects TRBV5-4 to TRBJ2-3, with D possibly being TRBD1 (5 bases). Germline V CDR1 and CDR2: SGHNT, YYREEE (reference sequence). This CDR3 contains 15 residues. The V gene lost 6 bases and the J gene lost 2 bases, with 16 bases spanning the gap. The chain's CDR3 is CASNNRTFFTDTQYF. In DNA form, the CDR3 reads TGTGCCAGCAACAACCGGACATTTTTCACAGATACGCAGTATTTT.

V is TRBV9 and J is TRBJ2-1; 11 nucleotides match TRBD1. Germline loops: CDR1 SGDLS, CDR2 YYNGEE. The CDR3 totals 17 residues. Trimming at V came to 3 bases and at J to 7 bases, leaving 12 bases not matched to a gene. CDR3 amino acids: CASSASGTGGFENEQFF. CDR3 sequence (DNA): TGTGCCAGCAGCGCCTCCGGGACAGGGGGTTTTGAGAATGAGCAGTTCTTC.

The gene calls are TRBV6-5 and TRBJ2-1; possibly TRBD1 for D (6 bases). The CDR3 length is 15 residues. Trimming removed 5 bases at V and 2 bases at J, with 13 bases between. Germline V gene sequence: CDR1 MNHEY, CDR2 SVGAGI. The CDR3 nucleotides read TGTGCCAGCAGTCAACAGGGATTGACCTACAATGAGCAGTTCTTC. This codes for CASSQQGLTYNEQFF.